The rows below give T cell receptor beta chains drawn from one sample of a study of cytomegalovirus exposure and HLA in healthy donors. This table comes from immunoSEQ multiplex PCR, and its TCRdb copy is limited to in-frame clones, with some not included. The sample has about 180,000 clones, over 70% seen once. The material sequenced was PBMCs. Receptors were obtained from a woman in her 30s in good health and CMV-seropositive. Both conserved end residues are part of each CDR3. Each record gives: clone size, J gene, D gene, V gene, CDR3 protein, CDR3 DNA. The D gene is left open where the match is weak. Only part of the rows carry a size: once, few, many, or a class if the clone is expanded.

>-|TRBJ1-1|TRBD1|TRBV5-1
CASSLMVGQASPEAFF
TGCGCCAGCAGCTTGATGGTGGGACAGGCGTCTCCTGAAGCTTTCTTT
>-|TRBJ2-1|TRBD2|TRBV29-1
CSVTGLAGSSYNEQFF
TGCAGCGTTACGGGACTAGCGGGAAGCTCCTACAATGAGCAGTTCTTC
>-|TRBJ2-3|-|TRBV11-2
CASSSFRASVSTDTQYF
TGTGCCAGCAGCTCTTTTAGAGCTAGCGTCAGCACAGATACGCAGTATTTT
>-|TRBJ1-1|-|TRBV25-1
CASSPRGNVNTEAFF
TGTGCCAGCAGTCCTAGGGGTAATGTGAACACTGAAGCTTTCTTT
>-|TRBJ2-1|TRBD2|TRBV7-6
CASSLQAGTYNEQFF
TGTGCCAGCAGCTTACAAGCGGGAACCTACAATGAGCAGTTCTTC
>-|TRBJ2-6|-|TRBV6-1
CASRPTGSGANVLTF
TGTGCCAGCAGACCGACAGGTTCTGGGGCCAACGTCCTGACTTTC
>-|TRBJ2-6|TRBD1|TRBV5-6
CASSSGTGTGSVLTF
TGTGCCAGCAGCTCGGGGACAGGGACCGGCTCCGTCCTGACTTTC
>few|TRBJ2-1|TRBD2|TRBV5-4
CASSLDLAGTGEQFF
TGTGCCAGCAGCTTGGACCTAGCGGGAACTGGGGAGCAGTTCTTC
>few|TRBJ2-5|TRBD1|TRBV6-1
CASSTGTGYSETQYF
TGTGCCAGCAGTACTGGGACAGGGTACAGCGAGACCCAGTACTTC
>-|TRBJ1-1|-|TRBV29-1
CSVVNGAAGEAFF
TGCAGCGTTGTAAACGGCGCGGCAGGGGAAGCTTTCTTT
>-|TRBJ2-3|-|TRBV9
CASSPLSTDTQYF
TGTGCCAGCAGCCCTTTGAGCACAGATACGCAGTATTTT
>few|TRBJ2-7|-|TRBV6-5
CASSYSRGGQYF
TGTGCCAGCAGTTACTCGAGGGGAGGCCAGTACTTC
>-|TRBJ2-2|-|TRBV7-3
CASSLWAENTGELFF
TGTGCCAGCAGCTTATGGGCAGAGAACACCGGGGAGCTGTTTTTT
>-|TRBJ2-7|TRBD1|TRBV27
CASSTGQGTYEQYF
TGTGCCAGCAGCACGGGACAGGGCACCTACGAGCAGTACTTC
>-|TRBJ2-5|-|TRBV10-3
CAVEEALGTQYF
TGTGCCGTAGAGGAGGCTTTAGGGACCCAGTACTTC
>few|TRBJ2-7|TRBD2|TRBV7-2
CASSATSASYEQYF
TGTGCCAGCAGCGCAACTAGCGCCTCCTACGAGCAGTACTTC
>-|TRBJ1-5|-|TRBV7-2
CASSLADSPNQPQHF
TGTGCCAGCAGCTTAGCGGACAGCCCAAATCAGCCCCAGCATTTT
>-|TRBJ2-3|TRBD1|TRBV5-1
CASSLGDRGADTQYF
TGCGCCAGCAGCTTAGGAGACAGGGGCGCAGATACGCAGTATTTT
>-|TRBJ2-5|TRBD1|TRBV29-1
CSPLVRDRARETQYF
TGCAGCCCGTTGGTACGGGACAGGGCTCGGGAGACCCAGTACTTC
>-|TRBJ2-3|-|TRBV5-1
CASSPGVTSTDTQYF
TGCGCCAGCAGCCCGGGGGTTACTAGCACAGATACGCAGTATTTT
>once|TRBJ2-4|-|TRBV14
CASSQGGGPLAKNIQYF
TGTGCCAGCAGCCAAGGGGGGGGGCCTCTAGCCAAAAACATTCAGTACTTC
>few|TRBJ2-5|-|TRBV4-2
CASSQVGTAEETQYF
TGTGCCAGCAGCCAAGTAGGAACAGCCGAAGAGACCCAGTACTTC
>-|TRBJ2-2|-|TRBV9
CASSAAGGELFF
TGTGCCAGCAGCGCAGCCGGGGGGGAGCTGTTTTTT
>-|TRBJ2-2|TRBD2|TRBV27
CASGKGREATGELFF
TGTGCCAGCGGGAAGGGGCGGGAGGCCACCGGGGAGCTGTTTTTT
>-|TRBJ2-5|TRBD2|TRBV30
CAWSRGLAGQETQYF
TGTGCCTGGAGCAGAGGACTAGCGGGTCAAGAGACCCAGTACTTC
>-|TRBJ2-7|-|TRBV6-1
CASRIGVGTSYEQYF
TGTGCCAGCAGAATTGGTGTTGGGACTTCCTACGAGCAGTACTTC
>once|TRBJ2-3|-|TRBV10-3
CATRDDFSTDTQYF
TGTGCCACCCGGGATGACTTTAGCACAGATACGCAGTATTTT
>-|TRBJ1-5|-|TRBV19
CASSILQGRSNQPQHF
TGTGCCAGTAGTATTTTGCAGGGAAGGAGCAATCAGCCCCAGCATTTT
>-|TRBJ1-5|TRBD1|TRBV27
CASSLSGTGDRQPQHF
TGTGCCAGCAGTTTATCGGGGACAGGGGATAGACAGCCCCAGCATTTT
>few|TRBJ2-1|-|TRBV6-5
CASSYFGLYNEQFF
TGTGCCAGCAGTTACTTCGGACTCTACAATGAGCAGTTCTTC
>once|TRBJ2-3|TRBD2|TRBV9
CASSVGGGWSTDTQYF
TGTGCCAGCAGCGTGGGGGGAGGGTGGAGTACAGATACGCAGTATTTT
>-|TRBJ2-7|-|TRBV7-9
CASSLAFQTYEQYF
TGTGCCAGCAGCTTAGCGTTTCAAACCTACGAGCAGTACTTC
>few|TRBJ1-5|TRBD1|TRBV27
CASSFRGRSNQPQHF
TGTGCCAGCAGTTTCAGGGGGCGTAGCAATCAGCCCCAGCATTTT
>-|TRBJ1-2|-|TRBV7-2
CASSPQEGIYGYTF
TGTGCCAGCAGCCCCCAGGAGGGGATCTATGGCTACACCTTC
>-|TRBJ2-5|-|TRBV5-1
CASSRGAETQYF
TGCGCCAGCAGCCGGGGAGCGGAGACCCAGTACTTC
>-|TRBJ2-3|TRBD2|TRBV5-3
CARSLGTSGFTDTQYF
TGTGCCAGAAGCTTGGGGACTAGCGGATTCACAGATACGCAGTATTTT
>-|TRBJ2-1|-|TRBV7-9
CASSSPRDTPNEQFF
TGTGCCAGCAGCTCCCCCCGGGACACCCCCAATGAGCAGTTCTTC
>-|TRBJ1-1|-|TRBV27
CASSPRQQMNTEAFF
TGTGCCAGCAGTCCCCGACAGCAGATGAACACTGAAGCTTTCTTT
>few|TRBJ2-7|-|TRBV7-2
CASSSLNGYEQYF
TGTGCCAGCAGCTCTCTCAACGGCTACGAGCAGTACTTC
>once|TRBJ2-7|-|TRBV23-1
CASSQGGSYYEQYF
TGCGCCAGCAGTCAAGGCGGCAGCTATTACGAGCAGTACTTC
>once|TRBJ2-7|-|TRBV6-5
CASSSGWEQYF
TGTGCCAGCAGCTCAGGGTGGGAGCAGTACTTC
>-|TRBJ2-5|-|TRBV30
CAWLAVETQYF
TGTGCCTGGTTAGCGGTAGAGACCCAGTACTTC
>-|TRBJ1-1|-|TRBV19
CASSAQGSTEAFF
TGTGCCAGTAGTGCACAGGGCTCCACTGAAGCTTTCTTT
>-|TRBJ2-1|-|TRBV7-9
CASSLLRDSYNEQFF
TGTGCCAGCAGCCTCCTGAGGGACTCCTACAATGAGCAGTTCTTC
>-|TRBJ1-4|-|TRBV9
CASSVGGGRQGNNEKLFF
TGTGCCAGCAGCGTAGGGGGGGGCAGGCAAGGAAATAATGAAAAACTGTTTTTT
>once|TRBJ1-1|-|TRBV30
CACNSHPTEAFF
TGTGCCTGCAACTCTCACCCCACTGAAGCTTTCTTT
>-|TRBJ2-1|TRBD1|TRBV9
CASSVRGGQGNNEQFF
TGTGCCAGCAGCGTAAGGGGTGGACAGGGTAACAATGAGCAGTTCTTC
>-|TRBJ2-7|TRBD2|TRBV15
CATSRDRGVEQYF
TGTGCCACCAGCAGAGATCGGGGGGTCGAGCAGTACTTC
>-|TRBJ1-1|-|TRBV7-9
CSSSLGGVEAFF
TGTTCCAGCAGCTTAGGGGGAGTTGAAGCTTTCTTT
>-|TRBJ2-1|TRBD1|TRBV14
CASSLQGASEQFF
TGTGCCAGCAGCCTACAGGGGGCCAGTGAGCAGTTCTTC
>-|TRBJ2-5|TRBD2|TRBV15
CATSRKTGGSGPQGVQETQYF
TGTGCCACCAGCAGAAAAACGGGGGGGAGCGGCCCTCAAGGGGTCCAAGAGACCCAGTACTTC
>-|TRBJ2-7|TRBD2|TRBV10-3
CAISDGTSGIYEQYF
TGTGCCATCAGTGACGGGACTAGCGGGATTTACGAGCAGTACTTC
>-|TRBJ1-2|-|TRBV28
CASSSETRGYTF
TGTGCCAGCAGTTCGGAGACCCGGGGCTACACCTTC
>few|TRBJ2-7|-|TRBV28
CASRYTGYHEQYF
TGTGCCAGCAGATACACAGGGTACCACGAGCAGTACTTC
>-|TRBJ1-1|TRBD1|TRBV10-1
CASSRRGPNTEAFF
TGCGCCAGCAGTCGCAGGGGGCCGAACACTGAAGCTTTCTTT
>-|TRBJ2-7|TRBD1|TRBV28
CASSLPRTGNYEQYF
TGTGCCAGCAGTTTACCCCGGACAGGGAACTACGAGCAGTACTTC
>-|TRBJ1-1|-|TRBV7-6
CASSPGQTTEAFF
TGTGCCAGCAGCCCAGGACAGACCACTGAAGCTTTCTTT